This T cell receptor (beta chain) was obtained from a study of cytomegalovirus exposure and HLA in healthy donors. Worth noting for this clone: Antigen: not known.

This CDR3 is 15 amino acids long. V was cut by 6 bases and J by 2 bases, with 17 bases left in between. Germline values: CDR1 MDHEN, CDR2 SYDVKM. In the PCR, 60 Vbeta and 13 Jbeta primers were used. Method: immunoSEQ multiplex PCR; TCRdb's copy keeps in-frame clones and lacks some. The table records 120,000 to 150,000 clones, roughly 80% of them present only once. The study's findings and limits: A highly shared variant cluster was judged a likely technical artifact. Prior analysis indicated that the majority of TCR beta V segments exhibited productivity approximately 90% or approximately 30% of the time.

This sequence originates from a woman aged 50 to 60 in good health and CMV-seropositive. The V gene is TRBV28, the J gene TRBJ2-7; D gene unclear. The specimen was PBMCs. The CDR3 sequence: CASSPRGGHAYEQYF. Written as DNA, the CDR3 is TGTGCCAGCAGCCCGAGAGGTGGCCATGCCTACGAGCAGTACTTC.